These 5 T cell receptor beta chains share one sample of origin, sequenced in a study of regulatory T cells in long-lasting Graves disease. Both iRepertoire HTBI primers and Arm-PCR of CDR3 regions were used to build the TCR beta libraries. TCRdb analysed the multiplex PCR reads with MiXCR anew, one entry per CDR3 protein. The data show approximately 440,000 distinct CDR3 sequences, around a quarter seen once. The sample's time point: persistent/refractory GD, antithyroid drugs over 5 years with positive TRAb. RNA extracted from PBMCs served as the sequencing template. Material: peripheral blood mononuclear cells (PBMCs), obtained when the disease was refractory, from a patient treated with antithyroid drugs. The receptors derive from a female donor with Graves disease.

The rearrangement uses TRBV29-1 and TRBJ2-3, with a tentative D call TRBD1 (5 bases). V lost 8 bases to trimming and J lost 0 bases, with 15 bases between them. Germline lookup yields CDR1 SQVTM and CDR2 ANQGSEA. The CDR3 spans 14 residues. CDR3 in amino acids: CSNRLDTSTDTQYF. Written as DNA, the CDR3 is TGCAGCAACCGCCTGGACACTAGCACAGATACGCAGTATTTT.

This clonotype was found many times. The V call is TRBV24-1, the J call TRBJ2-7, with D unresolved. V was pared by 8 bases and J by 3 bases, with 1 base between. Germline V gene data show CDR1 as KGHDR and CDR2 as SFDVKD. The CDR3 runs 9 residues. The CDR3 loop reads CATNYEQYF. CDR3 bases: TGTGCCACCAACTACGAGCAGTACTTC.

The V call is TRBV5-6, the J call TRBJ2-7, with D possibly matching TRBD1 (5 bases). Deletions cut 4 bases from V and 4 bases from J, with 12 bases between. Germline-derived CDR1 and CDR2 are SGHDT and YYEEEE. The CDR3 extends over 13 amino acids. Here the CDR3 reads CASSTTTEYEQYF. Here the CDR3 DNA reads TGTGCCAGCAGCACGACGACAGAATACGAGCAGTACTTC.

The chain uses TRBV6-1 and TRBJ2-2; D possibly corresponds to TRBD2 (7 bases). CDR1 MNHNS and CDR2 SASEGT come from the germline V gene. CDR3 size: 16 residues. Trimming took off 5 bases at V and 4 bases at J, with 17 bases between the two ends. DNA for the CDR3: TGTGCCAGCAGTACCCGGGACATAGCGGGCACCGGGGAGCTGTTTTTT. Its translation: CASSTRDIAGTGELFF.

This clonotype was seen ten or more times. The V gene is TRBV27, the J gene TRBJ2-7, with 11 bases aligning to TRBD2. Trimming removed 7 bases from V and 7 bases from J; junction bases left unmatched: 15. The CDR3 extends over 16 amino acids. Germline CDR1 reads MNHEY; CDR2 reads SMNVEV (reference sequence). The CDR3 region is CASNHGRGSGREEQYF. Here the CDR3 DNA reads TGTGCCAGCAACCATGGTAGGGGTAGCGGGAGGGAAGAGCAGTACTTC.